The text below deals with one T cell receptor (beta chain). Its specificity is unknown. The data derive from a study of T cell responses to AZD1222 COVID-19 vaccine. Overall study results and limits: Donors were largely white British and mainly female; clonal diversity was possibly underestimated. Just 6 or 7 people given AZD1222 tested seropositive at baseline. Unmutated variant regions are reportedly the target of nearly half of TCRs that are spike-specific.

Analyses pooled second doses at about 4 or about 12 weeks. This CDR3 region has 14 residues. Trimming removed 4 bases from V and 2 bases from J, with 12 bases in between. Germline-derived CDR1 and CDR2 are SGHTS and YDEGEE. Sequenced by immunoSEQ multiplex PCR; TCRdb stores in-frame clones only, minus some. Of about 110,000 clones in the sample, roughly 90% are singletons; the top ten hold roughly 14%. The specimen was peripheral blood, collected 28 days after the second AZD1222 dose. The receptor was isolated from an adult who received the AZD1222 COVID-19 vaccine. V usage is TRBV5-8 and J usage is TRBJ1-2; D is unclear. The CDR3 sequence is CASSAPNRNYGYTF. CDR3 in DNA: TGTGCCAGCAGCGCGCCGAATAGGAACTATGGCTACACCTTC.